This T cell receptor (beta chain) appears in the sequencing data of a study of response to subunit inactivated influenza vaccine. Study-level findings and limits: Few additional T cells are recruited per seasonal influenza vaccination, authors suggested.

This clonotype was recorded many times. Antigen unknown. The junction differs from germline at one of its ends, possibly a read error. Germline V gene data show CDR1 as MNHEY and CDR2 as SVGEGT. This CDR3 comprises 13 residues. TCRdb analysed the RT-PCR reads with MiXCR anew, one entry per CDR3 protein. The profile shows more than 700,000 distinct CDR3 sequences, less than 25% of them singletons. The receptor comes from a man aged 50-60 years who received an inactivated influenza vaccine. This chain connects TRBV6-2 or TRBV6-3 to TRBJ2-2; D unresolved. Sequencing was performed on PBMCs from blood, taken around 5 days after vaccination. In DNA form, the CDR3 reads TGCGCCAGCAGCTCCGGCGGCACCGGGGAGCTGTTTTTT. Amino acid sequence: CASSSGGTGELFF.